The clone carrying this TCR beta chain was counted ten times or more. With 8 bases removed from V and 7 bases from J, the gap between germline ends came to 14 bases. This CDR3 is built from 13 residues. The V gene's germline CDR1 is SNHLY and CDR2 FYNNEI. The sample comes from a study of blood T cell repertoires in COVID-19. Only in-frame clones appear in the TCRdb table, and some are missing; sequencing was by immunoSEQ multiplex PCR. The repertoire holds 200,000 to 300,000 clones, around four fifths seen once, with about 4% in the top ten. The sequence derives from a man in his forties or fifties with acute or convalescent COVID-19. The material sequenced was peripheral blood. The rearrangement uses TRBV2 and TRBJ1-4, with D possibly TRBD1 on 5 matching bases. CDR3: CASGGTIREKLFF. In nucleotides, the CDR3 is TGTGCCAGCGGGGGGACGATCCGTGAAAAACTGTTTTTT.